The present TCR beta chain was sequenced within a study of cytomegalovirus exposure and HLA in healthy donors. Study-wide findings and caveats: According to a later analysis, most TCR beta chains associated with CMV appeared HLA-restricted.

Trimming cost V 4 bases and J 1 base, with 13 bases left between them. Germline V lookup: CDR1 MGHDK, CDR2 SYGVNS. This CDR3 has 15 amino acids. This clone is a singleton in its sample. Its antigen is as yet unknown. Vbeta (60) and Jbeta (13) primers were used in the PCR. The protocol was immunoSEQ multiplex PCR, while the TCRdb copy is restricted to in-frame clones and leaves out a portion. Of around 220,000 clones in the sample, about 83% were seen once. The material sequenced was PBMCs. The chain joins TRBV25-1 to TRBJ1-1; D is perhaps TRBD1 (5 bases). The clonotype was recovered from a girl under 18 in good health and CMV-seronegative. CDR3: CASSVGGATNTEAFF. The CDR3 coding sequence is TGTGCCAGCAGTGTAGGAGGGGCCACGAACACTGAAGCTTTCTTT. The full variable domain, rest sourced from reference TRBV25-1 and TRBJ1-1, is EADIYQTPRYLVIGTGKKITLECSQTMGHDKMYWYQQDPGMELHLIHYSYGVNSTEKGDLSSESTVSRIRTEHFPLTLESARPSHTSQYLCASSVGGATNTEAFFGQGTRLTVV.